These 31 T cell receptor beta chains share one sample of origin, sequenced in a study of shared clonotypes between healthy human individuals. Here immunoSEQ multiplex PCR was the method, and the copy in TCRdb shows in-frame clones only, minus some. The profile shows about 490,000 clones, around three quarters of them singletons. Sequenced material: PBMCs. The receptors shown here come from a woman in her thirties or forties in good health. Some clones in this sample may be carry-over from other donors' samples.

The chain recombines TRBV5-1 with TRBJ2-1; weak D call: TRBD2 (6 bases). Trimming shortened V by 4 bases and J by 7 bases, and 18 bases separated the two germline ends. Germline V CDR1 and CDR2: SGHRS, YFSETQ. CDR3 size: 15 residues. CDR3 in amino acids: CASSPAPGSGNEQFF. In nucleotides, the CDR3 is TGCGCCAGCAGCCCGGCCCCCGGGAGTGGGAATGAGCAGTTCTTC.

The rearrangement links TRBV19 to TRBJ1-5; 7 bases line up with TRBD1. V lost 5 bases and J lost 0; bases outside the gene matches: 16. The germline V gene encodes CDR1 LNHDA and CDR2 SQIVND (reference sequence). There are 19 residues in the CDR3. The CDR3 DNA sequence: TGTGCCAGTAGTCCCGGGACAGCGAGGGCCGATTATAGCAATCAGCCCCAGCATTTT. This encodes CASSPGTARADYSNQPQHF.

The rearrangement joins TRBV10-3 to TRBJ1-2; 7 nucleotides agree with TRBD1. Germline CDR1 is ENHRY and CDR2 is SYGVKD. V was pared by 3 bases and J by 8 bases, with 15 bases of the junction left unmatched. The length of the CDR3 is 16 residues. The CDR3 sequence: CAISEFEREGARGYTF. The DNA for the CDR3 is TGTGCCATCAGTGAATTCGAAAGGGAGGGGGCGCGGGGCTACACCTTC.

V usage is TRBV4-3 and J usage is TRBJ1-6; no firm D call. The CDR3 extends over 16 amino acids. Trimming shortened V by 0 bases and J by 4 bases, and 10 bases separated the two germline ends. The germline CDR1 and CDR2 sequences are LGHNA and YSLEER. CDR3 residues: CASSQEGAGYNSPLHF. Here the CDR3 DNA reads TGCGCCAGCAGCCAAGAGGGTGCGGGGTATAATTCACCCCTCCACTTT.

J is TRBJ2-5 and V is TRBV6-5; tentative D call: TRBD1 (6 bases). V lost 4 bases and J 1 base, leaving 7 bases between the germline ends. This CDR3 has 13 amino acids. CDR1 MNHEY and CDR2 SVGAGI come from the germline V gene. The CDR3 here is CASSWTVQETQYF. The CDR3 DNA sequence: TGTGCCAGCAGTTGGACAGTCCAAGAGACCCAGTACTTC.

The chain is built from TRBV19 and TRBJ2-7; TRBD2 might be the D (6 bases). Germline V CDR1 and CDR2: LNHDA, SQIVND (reference sequence). This CDR3 comprises 14 residues. V lost 9 bases and J lost 3, with 18 bases in between. In DNA form, the CDR3 reads TGTGCCAGCTGTTTAGGGAGGAGGGGCTACGAGCAGTACTTC. It codes for CASCLGRRGYEQYF.

J is TRBJ1-5 and V is TRBV30; D is unresolved. V lost 1 base and J lost 7, with 11 bases in between. CDR1 and CDR2 from the germline V gene are GTSNPN and SVGIG (reference sequence). This CDR3 has 13 amino acids. The CDR3 reads CAWSDSGEQPQHF. Written as DNA, the CDR3 is TGTGCCTGGAGTGACAGCGGTGAACAGCCCCAGCATTTT.

This chain uses TRBV5-1 with TRBJ2-7; 10 bases fit TRBD1. CDR3 length equals 12 residues. J was trimmed by 6 bases and V by 4 bases; bases with no gene match: 1. The germline V gene encodes CDR1 SGHRS and CDR2 YFSETQ. The CDR3 bases are TGCGCCAGCAGCCGGGACAGGGGCGAGCAGTACTTC. Translation gives CASSRDRGEQYF.

The V gene is TRBV30, the J gene TRBJ2-3, with 9 nucleotides matching TRBD2. Germline CDR1 and CDR2: GTSNPN and SVGIG (reference sequence). The CDR3 totals 16 residues. V lost 0 bases and J lost 3; bases outside the gene matches: 7. CDR3 nucleotides: TGTGCCTGGAGTGTGGCTAGCGGGATCTTGACAGATACGCAGTATTTT. Translating gives CAWSVASGILTDTQYF. Full variable domain (rest looked up from reference TRBV30 and TRBJ2-3): SQTIHQWPATLVQPVGSPLSLECTVEGTSNPNLYWYRQAAGRGLQLLFYSVGIGQISSEVPQNLSASRPQDRQFILSSKKLLLSDSGFYLCAWSVASGILTDTQYFGPGTRLTVL.

The rearrangement links TRBV15 to TRBJ1-5, with a possible D match to TRBD1 (6 bases). Trimming pared 1 base from V and 5 bases from J, leaving 12 bases between. From germline, CDR1 is LNHNV and CDR2 YYDKDF (reference sequence). There are 15 residues in the CDR3. In DNA, the CDR3 is TGTGCCACCAGCAGAGCCGACAGGAGAGATCAGCCCCAGCATTTT. This codes for CATSRADRRDQPQHF.

This chain uses TRBV30 with TRBJ2-1, with a tentative D call TRBD1 (6 bases). The CDR3 totals 17 residues. CDR1 GTSNPN and CDR2 SVGIG come from the germline V gene (reference sequence). With 1 base removed from V and 4 bases from J, the gap between germline ends came to 20 bases. Here the CDR3 reads CAWSAYRDNLPYNEQFF. CDR3 in DNA: TGTGCCTGGAGTGCCTACCGGGACAATCTGCCGTACAATGAGCAGTTCTTC.

CDR3 in DNA: TGTGCCAGCTCACCCGAGACAGCGGGCTACGAGCAGTACTTC. It specifies CASSPETAGYEQYF. The chain uses TRBV18 and TRBJ2-7; D possibly corresponds to TRBD2 (6 bases). There are 14 residues in the CDR3. V dropped 3 bases and J dropped 3 bases, with 12 bases sitting between them. Germline V gives CDR1 KGHSH, CDR2 LQKENI.

The table lists this clone with a few counts. Other DNA sequences in this specimen translate into the identical CDR3. The CDR3 loop reads CASRDRGNTIYF. The CDR3 coding sequence is TGTGCCAGCCGGGACAGGGGAAACACCATATATTTT. This chain links TRBV2 with TRBJ1-3; 8 bases agree with TRBD1. Trimming at V came to 8 bases and at J to 4 bases, leaving 1 base not matched to a gene. The CDR3 sequence is 12 residues long. Per germline, CDR1 SNHLY and CDR2 FYNNEI.

The rearrangement links TRBV6-1 to TRBJ2-1, with 10 positions matching TRBD2. The CDR3 covers 14 residues. V shed 4 bases and J 4 bases; nucleotides not matched to a gene: 1. Germline lookup yields CDR1 MNHNS and CDR2 SASEGT. The CDR3 sequence is CASSGTSGYNEQFF. CDR3 coding DNA: TGTGCCAGCAGTGGGACTAGCGGATACAATGAGCAGTTCTTC.

The gene calls are TRBV7-3 and TRBJ2-1, with 7 bases that match TRBD2. Germline V gene lookup returns CDR1 SGHTA and CDR2 FQGTGA. The CDR3 loop spans 15 amino acids. V was pared by 2 bases and J by 2 bases, with 3 bases of the junction left unmatched. As DNA, the CDR3 is TGTGCCAGCAGCTTATTTGGGACTACCTACAATGAGCAGTTCTTC. The encoded protein is CASSLFGTTYNEQFF.

This CDR3 is CAWTQRGGNTIYF. CDR3 nucleotide sequence: TGTGCCTGGACGCAGCGGGGCGGAAACACCATATATTTT. The V gene is TRBV30, the J gene TRBJ1-3, with a weak D call TRBD1 (5 bases). CDR3 length: 13 residues. Germline V gene data show CDR1 as GTSNPN and CDR2 as SVGIG (reference sequence). Deletions cut 4 bases from V and 4 bases from J, with 11 bases between.

V and J are TRBV27 and TRBJ2-5; TRBD2 might be the D (6 bases). The CDR3 spans 16 residues. V shed 0 bases and J shed 10 bases, with 21 bases lying between them. In germline, CDR1 is MNHEY, CDR2 SMNVEV (reference sequence). CDR3 region: CASSLSVAAPQRDQYF. For the CDR3, the DNA is TGTGCCAGCAGTTTATCGGTAGCGGCACCTCAAAGGGACCAGTACTTC.

The sample holds a few counts of this clone. The rearrangement links TRBV7-9 to TRBJ1-4; tentatively, D is TRBD1 (5 bases). The V end lost 1 base, the J end lost 4 bases, and 7 bases lay between the germline ends. This CDR3 spans 14 amino acids. Germline V gives CDR1 SEHNR, CDR2 FQNEAQ (reference sequence). The CDR3: CASSLGQINEKLFF. The CDR3 region has the DNA TGTGCCAGCAGCTTAGGACAGATTAATGAAAAACTGTTTTTT.

The DNA of the CDR3 is TGTGCCAGCAGTTTGGGGTGGAGCGGGGGCCCGGAGACCCAGTACTTC. Its translation is CASSLGWSGGPETQYF. The V and J genes are TRBV27 and TRBJ2-5; 8 bases align to TRBD2. The germline V gene has CDR1 MNHEY and CDR2 SMNVEV (reference sequence). V lost 3 bases, J lost 5 bases, and 11 bases stayed unmatched. CDR3 length: 16 amino acids.

Comment on this clone: Because the CDR3's place on the DNA is in doubt, the DNA is left out and the CDR3 is given as listed by TCRdb. The gene calls are TRBV6-6 and TRBJ2-5. In germline, CDR1 is MNHNY, CDR2 SVGAGI (reference sequence). From its first to its last residue, the CDR3 has 14 amino acids. The CDR3 reads CASSYVFGQETQYF.

This clone was picked up one time. Relative to the germline gene, one junction end is altered; a read error may explain this. CDR3 coding DNA: TGTGCTAGTGGCGGGGACGCTCAACGAGAGGCCCAGTACTTC. It specifies CASGGDAQREAQYF. The chain joins TRBV12-5 to TRBJ2-5; tentatively, D is TRBD1 or TRBD2 (5 bases each). CDR3 size: 14 residues. Germline CDR1 and CDR2: LGHNT and FRNRAP.

The chain carries TRBV4-1 and TRBJ2-5; TRBD2 matches at 10 bases. CDR3 size: 15 residues. J was trimmed by 1 base and V by 4 bases; bases with no gene match: 3. Looked up from germline, CDR1 is MGHRA and CDR2 is YSYEKL. CDR3 nucleotides: TGCGCCAGCAGCCTACTAGCGGGATCCCAAGAGACCCAGTACTTC. Protein sequence: CASSLLAGSQETQYF.

This clone occurred once. The rearrangement joins TRBV7-6 to TRBJ2-7; weak D call: TRBD2 (6 bases). CDR3 length: 15 residues. Trimming shortened V by 1 base and J by 2 bases, and 12 bases separated the two germline ends. CDR1 is SGHVS and CDR2 is FNYEAQ in the germline V gene. The CDR3 sequence is CASSLGEGGPYEQYF. The CDR3 DNA is TGTGCCAGCAGCTTAGGCGAGGGAGGACCCTACGAGCAGTACTTC.

The CDR3 coding sequence is TGTGCCAGCGGAGGACTAGCGGGAATGCACGAGCAGTACTTC. Its translation: CASGGLAGMHEQYF. The chain is built from TRBV11-2 and TRBJ2-7; 12 nucleotides line up with TRBD2. With V trimmed by 8 bases and J by 5 bases, 7 bases remained unmatched. There are 14 residues in the CDR3. Per germline, CDR1 SGHAT and CDR2 FQNNGV.

The V and J genes are TRBV18 and TRBJ1-5; perhaps TRBD1 as D (5 bases). The germline CDR1 and CDR2 sequences are KGHSH and LQKENI. The V end lost 4 bases, the J end lost 5 bases, and 12 bases lay between the germline ends. The CDR3 spans 14 residues. The CDR3 region is CASSLGGADQPQHF. The DNA for the CDR3 is TGTGCCAGCTCACTCGGGGGAGCGGATCAGCCCCAGCATTTT.

The chain has TRBV30 and TRBJ1-6; D unresolved. The CDR3 totals 12 residues. Germline V gives CDR1 GTSNPN, CDR2 SVGIG (reference sequence). V lost 1 base and J lost 10, with 8 bases in between. The CDR3 DNA sequence: TGTGCCTGGAGTGGGATAGGCTCACCCCTCCACTTT. This encodes CAWSGIGSPLHF.

The chain joins TRBV10-3 to TRBJ1-2; D remains ambiguous. The length of the CDR3 is 12 residues. The germline V and J ends were trimmed by 7 bases and 0 bases, with 6 bases remaining between them. Germline V CDR1 and CDR2: ENHRY, SYGVKD. CDR3 loop: CAINEANYGYTF. CDR3 nucleotide sequence: TGTGCCATCAACGAAGCTAACTATGGCTACACCTTC.

The chain's CDR3 is CASRYGQSNYGYTF. The CDR3, as DNA: TGTGCCAGTAGATATGGACAGTCTAACTATGGCTACACCTTC. The V call is TRBV19, the J call TRBJ1-2, with a possible D match to TRBD1 (6 bases). This CDR3 is built from 14 residues. Per the germline V gene, CDR1 is LNHDA and CDR2 is SQIVND (reference sequence). V lost 6 bases, J lost 0 bases, and 11 bases lay in between.

This clone was observed many times. This specimen includes other DNA sequences encoding the same CDR3. The genes are TRBV7-8 and TRBJ2-1; the D is unclear. From germline, CDR1 is SGHVS and CDR2 FQNEAQ. The length of the CDR3 is 15 residues. V was shortened by 2 bases and J by 7 bases, with 15 bases between the two germline ends. CDR3 in amino acids: CASSLRRFPTNEQFF. CDR3 coding DNA: TGTGCCAGCAGCTTAAGGCGTTTTCCGACAAATGAGCAGTTCTTC.

The chain combines TRBV2 with TRBJ2-5; unclear D gene. Germline values: CDR1 SNHLY, CDR2 FYNNEI. This CDR3 contains 14 residues. Trimming left V 3 bases short and J 5 bases short, with 13 bases between. The CDR3 sequence: CASSDGRVKETQYF. CDR3 nucleotides: TGTGCCAGCAGTGATGGAAGGGTCAAGGAGACCCAGTACTTC.

Written as DNA, the CDR3 is TGTGCCAGCAGTGAATATGCGGATAGCACAGATACGCAGTATTTT. It encodes CASSEYADSTDTQYF. This rearrangement joins TRBV25-1 to TRBJ2-3; no firm D call. The CDR3 sequence is 15 residues long. Trimming took 0 bases from V and 0 from J, leaving 7 bases between them. Germline lookup yields CDR1 MGHDK and CDR2 SYGVNS. The variable domain in full, completed from reference TRBV25-1 and TRBJ2-3, reads EADIYQTPRYLVIGTGKKITLECSQTMGHDKMYWYQQDPGMELHLIHYSYGVNSTEKGDLSSESTVSRIRTEHFPLTLESARPSHTSQYLCASSEYADSTDTQYFGPGTRLTVL.